The 5 T cell receptor beta chains below were found in one sample sequenced in a study of blood T cell repertoires in COVID-19. The method was immunoSEQ multiplex PCR; TCRdb's version includes in-frame clones alone and lacks a portion of them. This table holds 310,000 or so clones, about 89% found once. Sequencing was performed on PBMCs or T cells enriched from blood (not recorded which). These receptors came from a woman aged 40 to 50 who had recovered from COVID-19.

V and J are TRBV4-1 and TRBJ2-7; 9 bases are shared with TRBD2. CDR3 length equals 16 residues. After removal of 1 base from V and 3 bases from J, the junction contained 7 bases not matched to a gene. The V gene's germline CDR1 is MGHRA and CDR2 YSYEKL. In DNA form, the CDR3 reads TGCGCCAGCAGCCAAGTCGGTCCAGCGGGAGGCTACGAGCAGTACTTC. As protein: CASSQVGPAGGYEQYF.

The rearrangement uses TRBV6-5 and TRBJ1-6, with a tentative D call TRBD1 (6 bases). This CDR3 spans 13 amino acids. Per the germline V gene, CDR1 is MNHEY and CDR2 is SVGAGI. V lost 1 base and J 15 bases, leaving 13 bases between the germline ends. CDR3 protein: CASSYFVRDILHF. For the CDR3, the DNA is TGTGCCAGCAGTTACTTCGTCCGGGACATCCTCCACTTT.

The chain is built from TRBV29-1 and TRBJ2-3; possibly TRBD2 for D (6 bases). V shed 3 bases and J shed 5 bases, with 15 bases lying between them. Germline V gene lookup returns CDR1 SQVTM and CDR2 ANQGSEA. The CDR3 spans 14 residues. CDR3 protein: CSVDLGSPGDTQYF. CDR3 sequence (DNA): TGCAGCGTTGACCTCGGGAGCCCGGGAGATACGCAGTATTTT.

The chain is built from TRBV15 and TRBJ1-5; D is undetermined. This CDR3 has 15 residues. Trimming stripped 1 base from V and 7 bases from J, with 14 bases between. Germline values: CDR1 LNHNV, CDR2 YYDKDF (reference sequence). The CDR3 region is CATSRGEAQIQPQHF. The CDR3 DNA is TGTGCCACCAGCAGAGGGGAGGCACAGATCCAGCCCCAGCATTTT.

The rearrangement joins TRBV27 to TRBJ2-3, with 11 bases fitting TRBD1. V was pared by 6 bases and J by 4 bases, with 6 bases of the junction left unmatched. Looked up from germline, CDR1 is MNHEY and CDR2 is SMNVEV (reference sequence). This CDR3 spans 15 amino acids. DNA of the CDR3: TGTGCCAGCAGACCCGGGACAGGGGGTCCAGATACGCAGTATTTT. This sequence encodes CASRPGTGGPDTQYF.